A selection of T cell receptor beta chains follows, all from one sample in a study of human T cells and chemical hapten exposure. MiXCR, applied by TCRdb to the RACE reads, yields one record per CDR3 protein. The data hold under 75,000 distinct CDR3 sequences, with 8.5% observed a single time. The material was whole blood, obtained in connection with sensitization to the hapten diphenylcyclopropenone (DPC). The source is a woman between 45 and 60 years old with alopecia areata. Some clones in this sample may be carry-over from other donors' samples. Both conserved end residues are part of each CDR3. The D gene is left open where the match is weak. Clone sizes are given selectively: once, few, many, or a class where the clone is expanded.

d_call: -; clone_size: few; j_call: TRBJ1-2; v_call: TRBV7-9; cdr3_aa: CASSFNNYGYTF; cdr3_nt: TGTGCCAGCAGCTTTAATAACTATGGCTACACCTTC
d_call: -; clone_size: many; j_call: TRBJ2-7; v_call: TRBV27; cdr3_aa: CASSSPSHEQYF; cdr3_nt: TGTGCCAGCAGTTCACCTTCCCACGAGCAGTACTTC
d_call: -; clone_size: -; j_call: TRBJ2-7; v_call: TRBV29-1; cdr3_aa: CSAPGPRSGRYF; cdr3_nt: TGCAGCGCGCCCGGTCCTAGATCCGGGCGGTACTTC
d_call: -; clone_size: -; j_call: TRBJ2-1; v_call: TRBV20-1; cdr3_aa: CSARMPTYNEQFF; cdr3_nt: TGCAGTGCACGGATGCCCACCTACAATGAGCAGTTCTTC
d_call: -; clone_size: -; j_call: TRBJ1-1; v_call: TRBV7-3; cdr3_aa: CASSSGAGQRNTEAFF; cdr3_nt: TGTGCCAGCAGCTCAGGCGCCGGACAACGGAACACTGAAGCTTTCTTT
d_call: -; clone_size: few; j_call: TRBJ2-2; v_call: TRBV19; cdr3_aa: CASSSRGRTGELFF; cdr3_nt: TGTGCCAGTAGTTCGCGGGGACGGACCGGGGAGCTGTTTTTT
d_call: -; clone_size: few; j_call: TRBJ2-1; v_call: TRBV12-5; cdr3_aa: CASGLVGRNEQFF; cdr3_nt: TGTGCTAGTGGTTTGGTCGGACGGAATGAGCAGTTCTTC
d_call: -; clone_size: few; j_call: TRBJ1-3; v_call: TRBV12-5; cdr3_aa: CASGLVEGYTIYF; cdr3_nt: TGTGCTAGTGGTTTGGTAGAGGGGTACACCATATATTTT
d_call: TRBD1; clone_size: -; j_call: TRBJ2-2; v_call: TRBV20-1; cdr3_aa: CSARGSPRQGKNTGELFF; cdr3_nt: TGCAGTGCTAGAGGTTCCCCCAGACAGGGAAAGAACACCGGGGAGCTGTTTTTT
d_call: TRBD1; clone_size: few; j_call: TRBJ2-3; v_call: TRBV6-5; cdr3_aa: CASRSSGGVGDTQYF; cdr3_nt: TGTGCCAGCCGAAGCTCAGGGGGAGTAGGAGATACGCAGTATTTT
d_call: -; clone_size: -; j_call: TRBJ2-7; v_call: TRBV21-1; cdr3_aa: CASSNRDRQIPPYIYEQYF; cdr3_nt: TGTGCCAGCAGCAACCGGGACAGGCAAATTCCCCCCTATATCTACGAGCAGTACTTC
d_call: -; clone_size: -; j_call: TRBJ2-1; v_call: TRBV12-3/TRBV12-4; cdr3_aa: CASVRAGPQNEQFF; cdr3_nt: TGTGCCAGCGTTAGGGCGGGACCACAGAATGAGCAGTTCTTC
d_call: -; clone_size: few; j_call: TRBJ2-3; v_call: TRBV27; cdr3_aa: CASNEGVGTDTQYF; cdr3_nt: TGTGCCAGCAATGAGGGGGTCGGCACAGATACGCAGTATTTT
d_call: TRBD1; clone_size: -; j_call: TRBJ2-7; v_call: TRBV29-1; cdr3_aa: CSVASGVAGGAREQYF; cdr3_nt: TGCAGCGTTGCGAGTGGGGTGGCAGGGGGCGCGAGGGAGCAGTACTTC
d_call: TRBD1; clone_size: -; j_call: TRBJ1-4; v_call: TRBV24-1; cdr3_aa: CATSDLPGTANEKLFF; cdr3_nt: TGTGCCACCAGTGATCTCCCCGGGACAGCGAATGAAAAACTGTTTTTT